The clone carrying this TCR beta chain occurred a few times. Its cognate antigen is unknown. Germline trimming cut 8 bases from V and 5 bases from J; bases unmatched to any gene: 15. The CDR3 sequence is 17 residues long. In germline, CDR1 is MNHEY, CDR2 SVGEGT. The data belong to a study of T cells in Graves' hyperthyroidism and ophthalmopathy. Diagnostic assessment was based on clinical symptoms, serum thyroxine and TRAb, thyroid ultrasound and orbital computed tomography. Study-wide results and limits: Among thyroid clonotypes expanded above 0.001, most also appeared in blood. Ophthalmopathy was identified by the model a median approximately six months ahead of onset.

Amplification yielded TCR beta CDR3 regions, with RNA transcripts as the source. The HTBI primer set was used in a first-round RT-PCR of the TCR CDR3. TCRdb re-analysed the multiplex PCR reads in MiXCR, keeping a single row per CDR3 protein. In the table there are roughly 500,000 distinct CDR3 sequences, approximately 23% of which are singletons. Sequencing used blood. The clonotype was recovered from a woman in her seventies with Graves' ophthalmopathy. The chain combines TRBV6-2 or TRBV6-3 with TRBJ2-5, with 12 positions matching TRBD2. This chain's CDR3 is CASPSSGTSGPGETQYF. The CDR3 DNA sequence: TGTGCCAGCCCCTCATCCGGGACTAGCGGGCCGGGGGAGACCCAGTACTTC.